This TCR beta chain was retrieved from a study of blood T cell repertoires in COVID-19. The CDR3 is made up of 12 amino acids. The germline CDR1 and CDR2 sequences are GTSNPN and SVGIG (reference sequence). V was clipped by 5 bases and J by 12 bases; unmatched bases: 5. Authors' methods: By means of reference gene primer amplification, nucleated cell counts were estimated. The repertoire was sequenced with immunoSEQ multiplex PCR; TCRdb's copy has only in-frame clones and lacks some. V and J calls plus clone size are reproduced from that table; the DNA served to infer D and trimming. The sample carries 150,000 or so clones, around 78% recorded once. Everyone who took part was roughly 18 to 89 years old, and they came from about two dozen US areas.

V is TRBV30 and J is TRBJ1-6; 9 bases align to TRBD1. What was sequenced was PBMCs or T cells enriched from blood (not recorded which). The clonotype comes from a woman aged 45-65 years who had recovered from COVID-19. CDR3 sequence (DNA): TGTGCCTGGGCCGGACAGGGGAGACCCCTCCACTTT. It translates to CAWAGQGRPLHF.